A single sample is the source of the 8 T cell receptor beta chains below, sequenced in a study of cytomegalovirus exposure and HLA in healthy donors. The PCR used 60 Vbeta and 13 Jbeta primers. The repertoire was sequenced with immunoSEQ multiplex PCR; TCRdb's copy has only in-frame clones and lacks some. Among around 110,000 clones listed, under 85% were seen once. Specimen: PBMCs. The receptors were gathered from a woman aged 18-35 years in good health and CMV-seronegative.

DNA of the CDR3: TGTGCCAGCACCGTCCGTAGCGGGGCAGGGGAGCTGTTTTTT. Encoded protein: CASTVRSGAGELFF. The rearrangement uses TRBV7-6 and TRBJ2-2; TRBD2 agrees at 8 bases. The CDR3 contains 14 residues. Germline CDR1 reads SGHVS; CDR2 reads FNYEAQ. Trimming took 7 bases from V and 8 from J; bases not matched to a gene: 9.

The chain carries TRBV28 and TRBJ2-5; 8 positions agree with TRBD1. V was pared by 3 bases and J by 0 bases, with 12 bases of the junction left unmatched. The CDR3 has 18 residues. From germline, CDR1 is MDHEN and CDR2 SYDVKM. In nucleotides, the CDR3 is TGTGCCAGCAGTTTGGTCAGACAGGGGATGGGGTACCAAGAGACCCAGTACTTC. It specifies CASSLVRQGMGYQETQYF.

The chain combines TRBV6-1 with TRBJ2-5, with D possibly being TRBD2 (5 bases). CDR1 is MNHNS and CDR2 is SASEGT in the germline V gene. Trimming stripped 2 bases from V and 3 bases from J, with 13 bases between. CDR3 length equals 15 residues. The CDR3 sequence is CASSEQPEEKETQYF. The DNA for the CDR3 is TGTGCCAGCAGTGAACAACCGGAGGAAAAAGAGACCCAGTACTTC.

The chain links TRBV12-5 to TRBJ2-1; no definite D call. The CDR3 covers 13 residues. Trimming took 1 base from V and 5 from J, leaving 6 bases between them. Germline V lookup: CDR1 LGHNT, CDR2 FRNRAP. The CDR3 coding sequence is TGTGCTAGTGGTTTGGCCCTTGACAATGAGCAGTTCTTC. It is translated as CASGLALDNEQFF.

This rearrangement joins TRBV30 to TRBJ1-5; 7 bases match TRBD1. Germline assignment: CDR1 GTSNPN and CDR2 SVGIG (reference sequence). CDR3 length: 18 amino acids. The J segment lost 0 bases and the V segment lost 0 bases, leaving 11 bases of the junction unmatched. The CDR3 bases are TGTGCCTGGAGTGTAGGCGGGACAGTTCCATATAGCAATCAGCCCCAGCATTTT. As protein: CAWSVGGTVPYSNQPQHF. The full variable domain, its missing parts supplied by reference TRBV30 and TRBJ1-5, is SQTIHQWPATLVQPVGSPLSLECTVEGTSNPNLYWYRQAAGRGLQLLFYSVGIGQISSEVPQNLSASRPQDRQFILSSKKLLLSDSGFYLCAWSVGGTVPYSNQPQHFGDGTRLSIL.

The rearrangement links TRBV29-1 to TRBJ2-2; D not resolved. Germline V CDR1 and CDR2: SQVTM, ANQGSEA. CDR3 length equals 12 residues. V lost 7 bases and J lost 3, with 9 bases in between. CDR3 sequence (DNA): TGCAGCGCCGGCCGGGACACCGGGGAGCTGTTTTTT. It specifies CSAGRDTGELFF.

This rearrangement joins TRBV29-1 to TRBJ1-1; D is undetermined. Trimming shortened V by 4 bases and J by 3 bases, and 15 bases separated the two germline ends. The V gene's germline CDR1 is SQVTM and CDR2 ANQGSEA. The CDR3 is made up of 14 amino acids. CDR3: CSVGRVGQDTEAFF. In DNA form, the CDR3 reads TGCAGCGTTGGGCGGGTTGGTCAGGACACTGAAGCTTTCTTT.

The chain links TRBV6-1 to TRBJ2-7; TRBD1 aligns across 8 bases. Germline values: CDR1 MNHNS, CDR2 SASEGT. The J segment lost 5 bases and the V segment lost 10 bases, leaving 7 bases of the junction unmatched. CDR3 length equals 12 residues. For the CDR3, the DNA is TGTGCCACCTGGACAGGGATCCACGAGCAGTACTTC. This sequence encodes CATWTGIHEQYF.